Described below is a single T cell receptor (beta chain) sequence and its context. Data came from immunoSEQ multiplex PCR; TCRdb stores just in-frame clones and leaves some out. The profile covers tens of thousands of clones, with 80% to 95% appearing a single time and 0.85% taken by the ten largest. This sample is drawn from a study of T cell changes during pregnancy in multiple sclerosis. Trimming at V came to 0 bases and at J to 7 bases, leaving 7 bases not matched to a gene. CDR3 size: 17 residues. The germline V gene encodes CDR1 LGHNA and CDR2 YNFKEQ. The chain uses TRBV4-2 and TRBJ2-1; 12 bases fit TRBD2. The clonotype originates from a female donor with multiple sclerosis, enrolled in a pregnancy study. Sequences were derived from peripheral blood, sampled in the first trimester of pregnancy. The CDR3 coding sequence is TGTGCCAGCAGCCAAGAGGGACTAGCGGGTGGCTTGAATGAGCAGTTCTTC. Its translation: CASSQEGLAGGLNEQFF.